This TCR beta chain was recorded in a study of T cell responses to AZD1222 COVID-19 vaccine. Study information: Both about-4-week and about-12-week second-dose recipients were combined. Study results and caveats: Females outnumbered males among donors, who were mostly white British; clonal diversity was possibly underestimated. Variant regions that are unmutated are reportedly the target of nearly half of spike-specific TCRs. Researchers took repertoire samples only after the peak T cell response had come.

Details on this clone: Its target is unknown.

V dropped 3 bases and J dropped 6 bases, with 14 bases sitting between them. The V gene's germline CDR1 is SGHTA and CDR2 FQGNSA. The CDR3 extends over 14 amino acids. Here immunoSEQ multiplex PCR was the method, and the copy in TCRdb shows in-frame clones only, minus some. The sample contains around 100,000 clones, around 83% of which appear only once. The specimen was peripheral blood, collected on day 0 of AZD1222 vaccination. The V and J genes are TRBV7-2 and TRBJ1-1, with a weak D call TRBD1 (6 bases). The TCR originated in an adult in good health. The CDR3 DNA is TGTGCCAGCAGCTTTGGATCAGGGGTCCCTGAAGCTTTCTTT. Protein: CASSFGSGVPEAFF.